Below, 10 T cell receptor beta chains from the same sample are listed, as sequenced in a study of siplizumab effects on memory and regulatory T cells. Using immunoSEQ multiplex PCR, the repertoire was profiled, and TCRdb retains in-frame clones only, with some absent. The table records 90,000 to 110,000 clones, 93% of them present only once. The sequenced sample was CD4+ T cells sorted from blood. Every receptor here comes from a human donor in good health.

For the CDR3, the DNA is TGTGCCAGCAGCCTACTAGCGGGAGGGAGCACCGGGGAGCTGTTTTTT. As protein: CASSLLAGGSTGELFF. The chain combines TRBV9 with TRBJ2-2; 13 positions match TRBD2. Trimming at V came to 4 bases and at J to 4 bases, leaving 4 bases not matched to a gene. Looked up from germline, CDR1 is SGDLS and CDR2 is YYNGEE. The length of the CDR3 is 16 residues.

The rearrangement uses TRBV18 and TRBJ2-1; D is perhaps TRBD1 (5 bases). The length of the CDR3 is 13 residues. Germline loops: CDR1 KGHSH, CDR2 LQKENI. Trimming removed 5 bases at V and 4 bases at J, with 9 bases between. In DNA form, the CDR3 reads TGTGCCAGCTCATCTCAGGGTTACAATGAGCAGTTCTTC. Its protein product is CASSSQGYNEQFF.

The V gene is TRBV5-5, the J gene TRBJ1-1, with D tentatively TRBD1 (5 bases). Trimming cost V 0 bases and J 6 bases, with 15 bases left between them. CDR3 length: 15 residues. Germline CDR1 reads SGHKS; CDR2 reads YYEKEE (reference sequence). The CDR3 coding sequence is TGTGCCAGCAGCTTGGTGGGGCCTCGGGGTCCTGAAGCTTTCTTT. Translated: CASSLVGPRGPEAFF. The whole variable domain, filled in from reference TRBV5-5 and TRBJ1-1, reads DAGVTQSPTHLIKTRGQQVTLRCSPISGHKSVSWYQQVLGQGPQFIFQYYEKEERGRGNFPDRFSARQFPNYSSELNVNALLLGDSALYLCASSLVGPRGPEAFFGQGTRLTVV.

This clone appeared a single time. The rearrangement uses TRBV7-3 and TRBJ2-1; 8 nucleotides agree with TRBD2. The germline gives CDR1 SGHTA, CDR2 FQGTGA. The CDR3 is 15 amino acids. After removal of 5 bases from V and 4 bases from J, the junction contained 7 bases not matched to a gene. CDR3 in DNA: TGTGCCAGCAGCCAAAGGCCTAGCGGGTACAATGAGCAGTTCTTC. It translates to CASSQRPSGYNEQFF.

This rearrangement joins TRBV13 to TRBJ1-3, with no clear D. This CDR3 is built from 15 residues. Germline V gives CDR1 PRHDT, CDR2 FYEKMQ (reference sequence). Trimming took 2 bases from V and 0 from J, leaving 8 bases between them. The CDR3 DNA reads TGTGCCAGCAGCTTAAGACTGATCTCTGGAAACACCATATATTTT. This encodes CASSLRLISGNTIYF.

The chain couples TRBV2 to TRBJ1-4; 8 bases align to TRBD1. CDR3 length: 16 amino acids. The germline V gene has CDR1 SNHLY and CDR2 FYNNEI. The V and J ends lost 7 bases and 8 bases, in that order; junction bases with no gene match: 15. DNA for the CDR3: TGTGCCAGCATGGTCTCGGCAGGGGGCCCGGACGAAAAACTGTTTTTT. Residues: CASMVSAGGPDEKLFF.

This rearrangement joins TRBV5-1 to TRBJ2-7; TRBD1 matches at 10 bases. CDR1 and CDR2 from the germline V gene are SGHRS and YFSETQ. This CDR3 is 14 amino acids long. V lost 3 bases to trimming and J lost 6 bases; unmatched junction nucleotides: 6. CDR3 amino acids: CASSSGQGKGEQYF. CDR3 coding DNA: TGCGCCAGCAGCTCGGGACAGGGGAAAGGCGAGCAGTACTTC.

The V call is TRBV6-1, the J call TRBJ1-5; tentative D call: TRBD1 (5 bases). The CDR3 length is 11 residues. Germline V gene sequence: CDR1 MNHNS, CDR2 SASEGT. V was trimmed by 3 bases and J by 9 bases, leaving 6 bases between them. The CDR3 region is CASSEGGPQHF. The CDR3, as DNA: TGTGCCAGCAGTGAGGGGGGGCCCCAGCATTTT.

V and J are TRBV15 and TRBJ2-5, with D perhaps matching TRBD2 (5 bases). The V gene's germline CDR1 is LNHNV and CDR2 YYDKDF (reference sequence). V lost 0 bases to trimming and J lost 5 bases, with 13 bases between them. The CDR3 runs 15 residues. The CDR3 DNA reads as TGTGCCACCAGCAGAGATCCGGCAACTAGGGAGACCCAGTACTTC. Its translation: CATSRDPATRETQYF.

The V call is TRBV29-1, the J call TRBJ1-2; tentatively, D is TRBD1 (5 bases). The germline V gene has CDR1 SQVTM and CDR2 ANQGSEA. This CDR3 comprises 14 residues. V lost 0 bases and J lost 2, with 10 bases in between. CDR3 coding DNA: TGCAGCGTTGAAGATCGTCCAGGGAACTATGGCTACACCTTC. It translates to CSVEDRPGNYGYTF. The variable domain in full, with the rest retrieved from reference TRBV29-1 and TRBJ1-2, is SAVISQKPSRDICQRGTSLTIQCQVDSQVTMMFWYRQQPGQSLTLIATANQGSEATYESGFVIDKFPISRPNLTFSTLTVSNMSPEDSSIYLCSVEDRPGNYGYTFGSGTRLTVV.